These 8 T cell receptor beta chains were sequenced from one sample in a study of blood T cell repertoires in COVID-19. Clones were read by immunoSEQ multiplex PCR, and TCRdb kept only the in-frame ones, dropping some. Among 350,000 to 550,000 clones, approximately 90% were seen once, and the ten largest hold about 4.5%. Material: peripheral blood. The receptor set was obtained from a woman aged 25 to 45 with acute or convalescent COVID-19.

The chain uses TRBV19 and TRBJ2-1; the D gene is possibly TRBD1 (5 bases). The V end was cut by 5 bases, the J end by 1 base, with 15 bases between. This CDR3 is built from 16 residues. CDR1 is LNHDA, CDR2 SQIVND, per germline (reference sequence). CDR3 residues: CASSREGVTSYNEQFF. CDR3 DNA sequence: TGTGCCAGTAGTCGCGAAGGGGTGACGTCCTACAATGAGCAGTTCTTC.

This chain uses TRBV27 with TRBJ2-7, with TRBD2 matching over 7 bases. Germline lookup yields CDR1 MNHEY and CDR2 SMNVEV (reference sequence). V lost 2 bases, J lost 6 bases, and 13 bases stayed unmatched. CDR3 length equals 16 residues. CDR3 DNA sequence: TGTGCCAGCAGTTTAATCGGGGGGACCCCCTCATCCGAGCAGTACTTC. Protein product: CASSLIGGTPSSEQYF.

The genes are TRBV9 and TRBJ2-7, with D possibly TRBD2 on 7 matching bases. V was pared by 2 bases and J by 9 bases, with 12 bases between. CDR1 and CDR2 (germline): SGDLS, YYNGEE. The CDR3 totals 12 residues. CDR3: CASSVGGGAQYF. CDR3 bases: TGTGCCAGCAGCGTGGGCGGGGGCGCGCAGTACTTC.

In DNA form, the CDR3 reads TGTGCCAGTAGTGTCGGGGAGGATGGCTACACCTTC. Amino acids: CASSVGEDGYTF. V gene TRBV19 combines with J gene TRBJ1-2; D not certain. V was pared by 5 bases and J by 6 bases, with 10 bases between. Germline-derived CDR1 and CDR2 are LNHDA and SQIVND (reference sequence). The CDR3 is made up of 12 amino acids.

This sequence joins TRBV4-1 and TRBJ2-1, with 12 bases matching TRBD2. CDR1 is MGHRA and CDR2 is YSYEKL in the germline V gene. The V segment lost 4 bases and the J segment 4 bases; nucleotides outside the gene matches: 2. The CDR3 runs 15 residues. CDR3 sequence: CASSPGLAGYNEQFF. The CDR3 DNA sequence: TGCGCCAGCAGCCCAGGACTAGCGGGGTACAATGAGCAGTTCTTC.

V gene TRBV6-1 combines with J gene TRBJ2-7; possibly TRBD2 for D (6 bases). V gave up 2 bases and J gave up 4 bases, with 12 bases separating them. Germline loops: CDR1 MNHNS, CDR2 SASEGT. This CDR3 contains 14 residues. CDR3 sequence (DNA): TGTGCCAGCAGTGAATTTGGGAGGACGTACGAGCAGTACTTC. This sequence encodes CASSEFGRTYEQYF.

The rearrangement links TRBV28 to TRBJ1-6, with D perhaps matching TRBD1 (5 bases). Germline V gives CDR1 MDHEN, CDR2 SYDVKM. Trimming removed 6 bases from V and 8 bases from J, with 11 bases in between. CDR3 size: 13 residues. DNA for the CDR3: TGTGCCAGCAGCAAAGGGGTGGATTCACCCCTCCACTTT. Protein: CASSKGVDSPLHF.

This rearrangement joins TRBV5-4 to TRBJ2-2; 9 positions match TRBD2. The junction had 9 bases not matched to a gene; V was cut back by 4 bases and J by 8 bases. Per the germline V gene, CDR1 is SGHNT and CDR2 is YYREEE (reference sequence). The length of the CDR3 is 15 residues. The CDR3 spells CASSPPSGAKGELFF. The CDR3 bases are TGTGCCAGCAGCCCCCCTAGCGGGGCCAAAGGGGAGCTGTTTTTT.